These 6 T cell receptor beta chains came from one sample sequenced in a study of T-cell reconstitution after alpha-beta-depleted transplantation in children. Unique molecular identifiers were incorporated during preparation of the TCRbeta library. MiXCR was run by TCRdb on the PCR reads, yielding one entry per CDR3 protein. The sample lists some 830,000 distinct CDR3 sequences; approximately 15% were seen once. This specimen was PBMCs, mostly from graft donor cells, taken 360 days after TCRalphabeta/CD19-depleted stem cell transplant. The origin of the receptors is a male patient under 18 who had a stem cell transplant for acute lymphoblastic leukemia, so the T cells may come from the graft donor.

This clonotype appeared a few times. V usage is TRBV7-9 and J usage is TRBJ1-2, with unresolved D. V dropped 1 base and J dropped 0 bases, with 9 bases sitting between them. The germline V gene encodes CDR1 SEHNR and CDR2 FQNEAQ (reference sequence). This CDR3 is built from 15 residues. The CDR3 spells CASSLEWDPNYGYTF. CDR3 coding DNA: TGTGCCAGCAGCTTAGAGTGGGATCCTAACTATGGCTACACCTTC.

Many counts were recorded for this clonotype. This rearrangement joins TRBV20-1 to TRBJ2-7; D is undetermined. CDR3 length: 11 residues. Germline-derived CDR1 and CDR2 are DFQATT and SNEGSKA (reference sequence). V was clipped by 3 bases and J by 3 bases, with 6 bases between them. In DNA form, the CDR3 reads TGCAGTGCTAGCGCTTTCTACGAGCAGTACTTC. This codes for CSASAFYEQYF.

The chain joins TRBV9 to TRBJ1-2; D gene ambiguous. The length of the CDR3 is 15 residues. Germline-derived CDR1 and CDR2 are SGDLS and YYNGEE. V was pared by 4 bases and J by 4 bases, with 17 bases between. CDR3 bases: TGTGCCAGCAGCCGAACCGGAGGCGGTACCTATGGCTACACCTTC. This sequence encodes CASSRTGGGTYGYTF.

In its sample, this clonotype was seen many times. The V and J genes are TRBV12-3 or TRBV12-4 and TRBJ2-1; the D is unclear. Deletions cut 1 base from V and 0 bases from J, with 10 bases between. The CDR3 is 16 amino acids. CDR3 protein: CASSLEGGSSYNEQFF. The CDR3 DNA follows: TGTGCCAGCAGTTTAGAGGGCGGTAGCTCCTACAATGAGCAGTTCTTC.

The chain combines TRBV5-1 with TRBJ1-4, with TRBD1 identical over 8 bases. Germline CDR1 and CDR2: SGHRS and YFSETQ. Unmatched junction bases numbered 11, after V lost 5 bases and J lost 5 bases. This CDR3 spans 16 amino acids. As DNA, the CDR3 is TGCGCCAGCAGACGGGACAGGTGGGGAACGAATGAAAAACTGTTTTTT. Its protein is CASRRDRWGTNEKLFF.

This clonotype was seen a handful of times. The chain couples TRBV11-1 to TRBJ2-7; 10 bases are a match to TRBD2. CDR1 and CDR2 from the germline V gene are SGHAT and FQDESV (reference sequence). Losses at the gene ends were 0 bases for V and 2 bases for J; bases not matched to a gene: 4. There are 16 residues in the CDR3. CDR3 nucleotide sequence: TGTGCCAGCAGCTTAGCGCCTAGCGGGAGAACCTACGAGCAGTACTTC. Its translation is CASSLAPSGRTYEQYF.